The 24 T cell receptor beta chains below were found in one sample sequenced in a study of blood T cell repertoires in COVID-19. Here immunoSEQ multiplex PCR was the method, and the copy in TCRdb shows in-frame clones only, minus some. The table lists some 150,000 clones, approximately 84% of them singletons. The sequenced sample consisted of peripheral blood. Receptors were obtained from a middle-aged man who had recovered from COVID-19.

This chain connects TRBV4-3 to TRBJ2-3, with D possibly being TRBD2 (6 bases). Deletions cut 1 base from V and 1 base from J, with 15 bases between. The V gene's germline CDR1 is LGHNA and CDR2 YSLEER. CDR3 length equals 17 residues. The CDR3 here is CASSQAALAGRTDTQYF. CDR3 nucleotides: TGCGCCAGCAGCCAAGCGGCGCTCGCGGGGCGCACAGATACGCAGTATTTT.

This chain's CDR3 is CASSLQGGTEAFF. The CDR3 DNA reads as TGTGCCAGCAGCCTACAGGGGGGGACTGAAGCTTTCTTT. The genes are TRBV12-3 or TRBV12-4 and TRBJ1-1, with TRBD1 identical over 8 bases. The ends lost 6 bases at V and 5 bases at J; junction bases unmatched: 5. The length of the CDR3 is 13 residues.

This chain joins TRBV19 and TRBJ2-7; maybe TRBD2 (5 bases). The length of the CDR3 is 14 residues. Looked up from germline, CDR1 is LNHDA and CDR2 is SQIVND (reference sequence). V was trimmed by 3 bases and J by 4 bases, leaving 13 bases between them. CDR3 coding DNA: TGTGCCAGTAGTATGCTGGAGGCTCCGTACGAGCAGTACTTC. Protein product: CASSMLEAPYEQYF.

This clone occurred once. This rearrangement joins TRBV20-1 to TRBJ2-4; 11 positions agree with TRBD1. The CDR3 totals 14 residues. Trimming cost V 3 bases and J 8 bases; bases outside gene matches: 6. Germline V gives CDR1 DFQATT, CDR2 SNEGSKA (reference sequence). Here the CDR3 reads CSASRDRGSDIQYF. The CDR3 nucleotides are TGCAGTGCTAGTAGGGACAGGGGGAGTGACATTCAGTACTTC.

The chain carries TRBV7-2 and TRBJ1-3, with a tentative D call TRBD1 (6 bases). From germline, CDR1 is SGHTA and CDR2 FQGNSA. The germline V and J ends were trimmed by 6 bases and 1 base, with 13 bases remaining between them. The CDR3 consists of 15 residues. This CDR3 is CASRPTGNSGNTIYF. DNA for the CDR3: TGTGCCAGCAGACCTACAGGGAATTCTGGAAACACCATATATTTT.

The genes are TRBV12-5 and TRBJ2-2; a weak D match, TRBD2 (5 bases). Germline-derived CDR1 and CDR2 are LGHNT and FRNRAP. CDR3 size: 16 residues. V lost 5 bases to trimming and J lost 4 bases, with 17 bases between them. The CDR3 DNA sequence: TGTGCTAGTGGTCCCCTGGTCGGGAAGACCACCGGGGAGCTGTTTTTT. The encoded protein is CASGPLVGKTTGELFF.

V is TRBV6-5 and J is TRBJ2-7; D might be TRBD1 (5 bases). This CDR3 has 15 residues. Trimming took 7 bases from V and 2 from J, leaving 18 bases between them. CDR1 is MNHEY, CDR2 SVGAGI, per germline. The CDR3 DNA follows: TGTGCCAGCACCACAGCCCAGGGCCTGGCCTACGAGCAGTACTTC. Protein product: CASTTAQGLAYEQYF.

V usage is TRBV7-2 and J usage is TRBJ2-5; 7 positions match TRBD1. Germline V gene lookup returns CDR1 SGHTA and CDR2 FQGNSA. The CDR3 sequence is 14 residues long. V lost 5 bases and J lost 2; bases outside the gene matches: 5. The CDR3 sequence: CASSPGTAQETQYF. The CDR3 coding sequence is TGTGCCAGCAGCCCCGGGACAGCACAAGAGACCCAGTACTTC.

This clone is a singleton in its sample. The CDR3 sequence is CASSLGHRGPGDEQYF. CDR3 in DNA: TGCGCCAGCAGCTTGGGACACAGGGGTCCCGGTGACGAGCAGTACTTC. The chain recombines TRBV5-1 with TRBJ2-7; 7 bases map to TRBD1. V shed 0 bases, J shed 5 bases, and the junction held 11 bases outside the gene matches. The CDR3 sequence is 16 residues long. Germline CDR1 reads SGHRS; CDR2 reads YFSETQ.

The chain recombines TRBV7-6 with TRBJ2-1; TRBD2 agrees at 7 bases. J was trimmed by 3 bases and V by 2 bases; bases with no gene match: 10. The germline gives CDR1 SGHVS, CDR2 FNYEAQ. The CDR3 extends over 17 amino acids. The CDR3 protein is CASSLIVQAGDYNEQFF. For the CDR3, the DNA is TGTGCCAGCAGCTTAATCGTCCAGGCGGGGGACTACAATGAGCAGTTCTTC.

The V and J genes are TRBV6-6 and TRBJ2-7; no clear D. Germline V gene data show CDR1 as MNHNY and CDR2 as SVGAGI (reference sequence). Deletions cut 5 bases from V and 3 bases from J, with 8 bases between. This CDR3 has 12 residues. The CDR3 region has the DNA TGTGCCAGCAGTCCGGAGAACTACGAGCAGTACTTC. Encoded protein: CASSPENYEQYF.

This rearrangement joins TRBV10-3 to TRBJ2-6; 8 bases align to TRBD2. CDR1 is ENHRY, CDR2 SYGVKD, per germline. CDR3 size: 17 residues. V gave up 6 bases and J gave up 2 bases; unmatched junction bases: 9. The chain's CDR3 is CAIRNAGGIPGANVLTF. The CDR3 bases are TGTGCCATCAGGAACGCGGGGGGTATACCTGGGGCCAACGTCCTGACTTTC.

The chain carries TRBV19 and TRBJ2-1; 7 nucleotides agree with TRBD1. Germline CDR1 is LNHDA and CDR2 is SQIVND (reference sequence). This CDR3 has 13 residues. With V trimmed by 0 bases and J by 15 bases, 8 bases remained unmatched. CDR3 sequence reads: CASSIDPETGPFF. CDR3 in DNA: TGTGCCAGTAGTATAGATCCGGAGACAGGGCCGTTCTTC.

The chain links TRBV4-1 to TRBJ1-6; D ambiguous. V was cut by 0 bases and J by 5 bases, with 11 bases left in between. The CDR3 is made up of 16 amino acids. CDR1 is MGHRA, CDR2 YSYEKL, per germline. The DNA for the CDR3 is TGCGCCAGCAGCCAAGAGTGGGCCGTCCATAATTCACCCCTCCACTTT. Protein: CASSQEWAVHNSPLHF.

J is TRBJ1-5 and V is TRBV12-3 or TRBV12-4; D remains ambiguous. CDR3 size: 12 residues. V was pared by 1 base and J by 6 bases, with 4 bases between. CDR3 DNA sequence: TGTGCCAGCAGTTTAGGGAGTCAGCCCCAGCATTTT. Its translation is CASSLGSQPQHF.

J is TRBJ1-1 and V is TRBV6-5; D is perhaps TRBD1 (5 bases). The V and J ends lost 6 bases and 0 bases respectively, with 14 bases between them. CDR3 length: 15 amino acids. Germline V CDR1 and CDR2: MNHEY, SVGAGI. The CDR3 reads CASSSHGGMNTEAFF. The CDR3 DNA reads as TGTGCCAGCAGCTCTCACGGGGGGATGAACACTGAAGCTTTCTTT.

The V and J genes are TRBV4-1 and TRBJ1-4; 9 bases are shared with TRBD1. Germline V CDR1 and CDR2: MGHRA, YSYEKL. The CDR3 is 17 amino acids. V was clipped by 0 bases and J by 4 bases; unmatched bases: 6. This CDR3 reads CASSQEMRGQGNEKLFF. In DNA form, the CDR3 reads TGCGCCAGCAGCCAAGAAATGAGGGGACAGGGTAATGAAAAACTGTTTTTT.

This chain joins TRBV7-8 and TRBJ2-3; TRBD2 aligns across 8 bases. This CDR3 has 17 residues. Germline V gives CDR1 SGHVS, CDR2 FQNEAQ. Trimming at V came to 4 bases and at J to 0 bases, leaving 9 bases not matched to a gene. The CDR3: CASSSGGASGSTDTQYF. The CDR3 coding sequence is TGTGCCAGCAGCTCCGGGGGGGCTAGCGGCAGCACAGATACGCAGTATTTT.

The rearrangement links TRBV15 to TRBJ2-5; D uncertain. Trimming cost V 0 bases and J 4 bases, with 6 bases left between them. This CDR3 is 13 amino acids long. Germline V lookup: CDR1 LNHNV, CDR2 YYDKDF (reference sequence). The CDR3 DNA is TGTGCCACCAGCAGAGAGAGAGGAGAGACCCAGTACTTC. It codes for CATSRERGETQYF. The full variable domain, its missing parts supplied by reference TRBV15 and TRBJ2-5, is DAMVIQNPRYQVTQFGKPVTLSCSQTLNHNVMYWYQQKSSQAPKLLFHYYDKDFNNEADTPDNFQSRRPNTSFCFLDIRSPGLGDTAMYLCATSRERGETQYFGPGTRLLVL.

This clone came up a few times. The chain uses TRBV5-4 and TRBJ1-2, with TRBD1 matching over 9 bases. J lost 4 bases, V lost 5 bases, and 3 bases had no gene match. Looked up from germline, CDR1 is SGHNT and CDR2 is YYREEE (reference sequence). The CDR3 sequence is 13 residues long. CDR3 nucleotide sequence: TGTGCCAGCAGAGGGACAGGGCGCTATGGCTACACCTTC. This gives the protein CASRGTGRYGYTF.

The chain combines TRBV4-3 with TRBJ2-1; TRBD2 matches 8 bases. The length of the CDR3 is 18 residues. V shed 0 bases and J 4 bases; nucleotides not matched to a gene: 11. Per germline, CDR1 LGHNA and CDR2 YSLEER. Written as DNA, the CDR3 is TGCGCCAGCAGCCAAGAGGGCTACAGCGGGAGAGGGTACAATGAGCAGTTCTTC. It codes for CASSQEGYSGRGYNEQFF.

V and J are TRBV27 and TRBJ1-6, with 8 positions matching TRBD1. The length of the CDR3 is 15 residues. Per germline, CDR1 MNHEY and CDR2 SMNVEV (reference sequence). The junction had 8 bases not matched to a gene; V was cut back by 5 bases and J by 8 bases. The CDR3 DNA sequence: TGTGCCAGCAGTCCCTTCAGGGGGCGAGATTCACCCCTCCACTTT. Translating gives CASSPFRGRDSPLHF.

The table lists this clone with a count of one. The chain has TRBV6-2 or TRBV6-3 and TRBJ1-6; 11 bases are a match to TRBD1. J was trimmed by 9 bases and V by 5 bases; bases with no gene match: 6. CDR1 is MNHEY, CDR2 SVGEGT, per germline. The CDR3 length is 15 residues. CDR3 nucleotide sequence: TGTGCCAGCAGTCACCGGGACAGGGGGAGTTCACCCCTCCACTTT. This translates into CASSHRDRGSSPLHF.

The chain joins TRBV7-9 to TRBJ2-3, with TRBD2 matching 10 bases. The CDR3 totals 16 residues. Germline V gives CDR1 SEHNR, CDR2 FQNEAQ (reference sequence). Losses at the gene ends were 3 bases for V and 3 bases for J; bases not matched to a gene: 6. The CDR3 loop reads CASSFPGTSVTDTQYF. For the CDR3, the DNA is TGTGCCAGCAGCTTCCCCGGGACTAGCGTGACAGATACGCAGTATTTT.